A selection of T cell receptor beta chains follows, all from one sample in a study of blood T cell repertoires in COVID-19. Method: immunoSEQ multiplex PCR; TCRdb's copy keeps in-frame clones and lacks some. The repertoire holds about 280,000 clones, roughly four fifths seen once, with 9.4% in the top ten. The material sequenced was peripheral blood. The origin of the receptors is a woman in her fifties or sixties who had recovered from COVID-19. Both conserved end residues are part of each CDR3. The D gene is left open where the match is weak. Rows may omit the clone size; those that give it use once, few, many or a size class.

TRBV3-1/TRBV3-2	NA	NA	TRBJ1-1	CASSQGNRDEAFF	TGTGCCAGCAGCCAAGGTAACAGGGATGAAGCTTTCTTT
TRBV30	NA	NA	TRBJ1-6	CAWSPGTYSPLHF	TGTGCCTGGAGTCCCGGGACTTATTCACCCCTCCACTTT
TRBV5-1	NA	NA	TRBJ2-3	CASSLVGGKTDTQYF	TGCGCCAGCAGCTTGGTGGGCGGGAAGACAGATACGCAGTATTTT
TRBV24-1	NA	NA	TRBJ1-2	CATSDYYGYTF	TGTGCCACCAGTGACTACTATGGCTACACCTTC
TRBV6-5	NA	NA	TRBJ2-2	CASSFGANTGELFF	TGTGCCAGCAGTTTTGGAGCGAACACCGGGGAGCTGTTTTTT
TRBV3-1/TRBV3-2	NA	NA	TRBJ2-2	CASSQGRRGNTGELFF	TGTGCCAGCAGCCAAGGAAGGCGGGGGAACACCGGGGAGCTGTTTTTT
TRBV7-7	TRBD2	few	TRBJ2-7	CASSATSGTYEQYF	TGTGCCAGCAGCGCGACTAGCGGGACGTACGAGCAGTACTTC
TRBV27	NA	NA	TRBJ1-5	CASSETDHNQPQHF	TGTGCCAGCAGTGAGACAGATCACAATCAGCCCCAGCATTTT
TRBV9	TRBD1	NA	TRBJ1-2	CASSTQGEGSYGYTF	TGTGCCAGCAGCACACAGGGGGAGGGAAGCTATGGCTACACCTTC
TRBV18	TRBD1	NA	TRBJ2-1	CASSPSGTGRNGEQFF	TGTGCCAGCTCACCCTCGGGGACAGGAAGAAATGGTGAGCAGTTCTTC
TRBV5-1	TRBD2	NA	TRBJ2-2	CASSLGAGSTGELFF	TGCGCCAGCAGCTTGGGAGCGGGGAGCACCGGGGAGCTGTTTTTT
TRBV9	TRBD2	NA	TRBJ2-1	CASSPGTSGGVANYNEQFF	TGTGCCAGCAGCCCCGGGACTAGCGGGGGAGTGGCCAACTACAATGAGCAGTTCTTC
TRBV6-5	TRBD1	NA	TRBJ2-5	CATTTGGIETQYF	TGTGCCACCACGACAGGGGGTATAGAGACCCAGTACTTC
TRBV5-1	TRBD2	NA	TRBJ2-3	CASSQRLAGGPTDTQYF	TGCGCCAGCAGCCAAAGACTAGCGGGGGGCCCCACAGATACGCAGTATTTT
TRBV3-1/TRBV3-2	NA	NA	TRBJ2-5	CASSPAGRSETQYF	TGTGCCAGCAGCCCAGCGGGCAGGTCCGAGACCCAGTACTTC
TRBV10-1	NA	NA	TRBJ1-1	CASSSATANTEAFF	TGCGCCAGCAGTAGCGCGACCGCGAACACTGAAGCTTTCTTT
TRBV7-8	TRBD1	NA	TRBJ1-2	CASSETTGSGYTF	TGTGCCAGCAGCGAGACGACAGGGTCGGGCTACACCTTC
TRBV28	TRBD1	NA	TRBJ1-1	CASSQGGNTEAFF	TGTGCCAGCAGTCAGGGGGGAAACACTGAAGCTTTCTTT
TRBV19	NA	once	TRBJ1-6	CASSWVGDNSPLHF	TGTGCCAGTAGTTGGGTGGGAGACAATTCACCCCTCCACTTT
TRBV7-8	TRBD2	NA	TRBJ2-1	CASSSGLAGRQFF	TGTGCCAGCAGCTCGGGACTAGCGGGGCGGCAGTTCTTC
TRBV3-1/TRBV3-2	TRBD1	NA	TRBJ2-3	CASSQARGRTDTQYF	TGTGCCAGCAGCCAAGCGAGGGGGCGCACAGATACGCAGTATTTT
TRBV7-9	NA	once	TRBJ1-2	CASSLGDKYGYTF	TGTGCCAGCAGCTTAGGGGACAAATATGGCTACACCTTC
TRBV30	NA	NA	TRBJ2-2	CALQRQANTGELFF	TGTGCCCTACAGAGACAGGCGAACACCGGGGAGCTGTTTTTT
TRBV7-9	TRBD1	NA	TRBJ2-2	CASSFDRGYTGELFF	TGTGCCAGCAGCTTTGACAGGGGGTATACCGGGGAGCTGTTTTTT
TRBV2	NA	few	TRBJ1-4	CASSSTGKLFF	TGTGCCAGCAGTTCGACTGGAAAACTGTTTTTT
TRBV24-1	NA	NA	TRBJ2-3	CATSDSDTQYF	TGTGCCACCAGTGATTCGGATACGCAGTATTTT
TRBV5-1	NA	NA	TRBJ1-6	CASSLSRDNSPLHF	TGCGCCAGCAGCTTGTCCAGGGATAATTCACCCCTCCACTTT
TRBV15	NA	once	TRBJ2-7	CATSRGGGYYEQYF	TGTGCCACCAGCAGAGGTGGGGGGTACTACGAGCAGTACTTC
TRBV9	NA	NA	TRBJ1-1	CASSPRTENTEAFF	TGTGCCAGCAGCCCACGGACAGAAAACACTGAAGCTTTCTTT
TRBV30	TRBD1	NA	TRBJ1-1	CAWSVQSTNGTGGIWTEAFF	TGTGCCTGGAGTGTACAGTCGACCAACGGGACAGGGGGAATATGGACTGAAGCTTTCTTT
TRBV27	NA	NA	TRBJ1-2	CASSLRNPGGREYGYTF	TGTGCCAGCAGTCTACGGAACCCGGGGGGGCGCGAGTATGGCTACACCTTC
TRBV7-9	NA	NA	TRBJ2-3	CASSVVMSGTDTQYF	TGTGCCAGCAGCGTAGTGATGAGCGGCACAGATACGCAGTATTTT
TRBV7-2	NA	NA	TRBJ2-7	CASSLGSAPSYEQYF	TGTGCCAGCAGCTTAGGCAGTGCCCCCTCCTACGAGCAGTACTTC
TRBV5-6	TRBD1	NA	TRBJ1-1	CASSYRTGDTEAFF	TGTGCCAGCAGCTATCGCACAGGGGACACTGAAGCTTTCTTT
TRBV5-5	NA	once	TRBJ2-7	CASSLAGPSLYEQYF	TGTGCCAGCAGCTTGGCAGGGCCATCCCTCTACGAGCAGTACTTC
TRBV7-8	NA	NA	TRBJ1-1	CASSLGTANTEAFF	TGTGCCAGCAGCTTAGGAACAGCAAACACTGAAGCTTTCTTT
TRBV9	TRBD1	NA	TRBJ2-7	CASSVEQGYPYEQYF	TGTGCCAGCAGCGTAGAACAGGGGTATCCCTACGAGCAGTACTTC
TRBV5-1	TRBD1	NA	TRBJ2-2	CASSLPRTGEAGELFF	TGCGCCAGCAGCCTCCCCCGGACAGGGGAGGCCGGGGAGCTGTTTTTT
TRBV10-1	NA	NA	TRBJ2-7	CARTGKRVPEQYF	TGCGCCCGCACAGGGAAAAGGGTTCCCGAGCAGTACTTC
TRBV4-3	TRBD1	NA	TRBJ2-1	CASSQGDSSYNEQFF	TGCGCCAGCAGCCAGGGGGACAGCTCCTACAATGAGCAGTTCTTC
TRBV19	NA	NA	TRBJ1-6	CASIGSSYNSPLHF	TGTGCCAGTATCGGGAGCTCCTATAATTCACCCCTCCACTTT
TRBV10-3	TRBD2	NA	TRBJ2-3	CAIRPGSGRAGTDTQYF	TGTGCCATCAGGCCAGGGAGCGGGAGGGCGGGCACAGATACGCAGTATTTT
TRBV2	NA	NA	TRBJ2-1	CASSEGRGGHNEQFF	TGTGCCAGCAGTGAAGGGCGGGGCGGCCACAATGAGCAGTTCTTC
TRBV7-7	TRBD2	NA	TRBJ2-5	CASSLLGRGGQETQYF	TGTGCCAGCAGCTTACTTGGCCGGGGGGGTCAAGAGACCCAGTACTTC
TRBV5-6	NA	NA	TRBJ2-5	CASSLAVETQYF	TGTGCCAGCAGCTTAGCTGTGGAGACCCAGTACTTC
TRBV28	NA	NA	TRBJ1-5	CASSLEQPGNQPQHF	TGTGCCAGCAGTTTAGAACAGCCTGGCAATCAGCCCCAGCATTTT
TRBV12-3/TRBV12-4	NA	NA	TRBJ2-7	CASSSRYEQYF	TGTGCCAGCAGTTCCCGTTACGAGCAGTACTTC
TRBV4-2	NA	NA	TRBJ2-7	CASSQAQGLNEQYF	TGTGCCAGCAGCCAAGCCCAGGGGCTCAACGAGCAGTACTTC
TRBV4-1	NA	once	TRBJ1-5	CASSQDPTGNQPQHF	TGCGCCAGCAGCCAAGATCCGACAGGCAATCAGCCCCAGCATTTT